The table lists the clone carrying this TCR beta chain with a few counts. Trimming left V 4 bases short and J 2 bases short, with 10 bases between. Looked up from germline, CDR1 is SGHRS and CDR2 is YFSETQ. The CDR3 consists of 13 residues. These data belong to a study of blood T cell repertoires in COVID-19. The overall study: PBMCs, B-cell-depleted T cells, or T cells provided the cDNA or gDNA that made up the material.

The repertoire was sequenced with immunoSEQ multiplex PCR; TCRdb's copy has only in-frame clones and lacks some. The table lists some 120,000 clones, around 85% of them singletons. What was sequenced was peripheral blood. This chain joins TRBV5-1 and TRBJ2-7; TRBD1 might be the D (6 bases). The origin of this receptor is an elderly woman with COVID-19, enrolled during active disease. The CDR3: CASSLDRTYEQYF. The CDR3 region has the DNA TGCGCCAGCAGCCTTGACAGGACCTACGAGCAGTACTTC.